This T cell receptor (beta chain) was documented in a study of vaccination and CD4 T cells after COVID-19 (dated by TCRdb to between 2021 and 2023). Regarding the complete study: The convalescent cohort included six males and four females, with two Hispanic individuals, seven Caucasians, two Asians and one multiracial person. Control cultures received a CEFX viral epitope pool as the positive control, an HIV-1 Nef peptide pool as the negative control, or no peptide. Memory CD4+ T cell crossreactivity between SARS-CoV-2 and common cold coronavirus spike proteins was assessed at the TCR clonotype level in an earlier paper using these donors. Participants got two doses of the Pfizer-BioNTech BNT162b2 vaccine (n=8) or two doses of the Moderna mRNA-1273 vaccine (n=2). Post-vaccine blood samples were collected a median of around 70 days after the second vaccine dose, ranging from 14 to 241 days. Post-COVID blood samples were collected from convalescent patients a median of approximately 93 days after diagnosis, with a range of about 30 to 161 days. The spike-specific CD4+ TCR repertoire was compared before and after mRNA vaccination in over nine COVID-19 convalescent patients and a handful of infection-naive healthy vaccine recipients. Culture stimuli were overlapping spike peptide pools from SARS-CoV-2 and from the common cold coronaviruses HCoV-NL63, HCoV-OC43 and HCoV-229E. Overall results and qualifications from the work: An increase in the median number of SARS-CoV-2-reactive clonotypes from 20 to 25 after infection to 38 after vaccination was observed, but the change was not found to be significant. In convalescent patients, a median around 85% of post-vaccine SARS-CoV-2-reactive clones were detected only after vaccination, and vaccine-specific priming was suggested by this finding. The study included relatively few convalescent patients and did not analyze early timepoints after natural infection. In convalescent patients, nearly all vaccine-specific clones (304 of 307) were found to be mono-reactive for SARS-CoV-2 spike rather than cross-reactive with common cold coronaviruses.

From V the trimming removes 5 bases and from J it removes 6 bases, while the gene matches leave 5 bases of the junction unaccounted for. From the cysteine up to the phenylalanine, the CDR3 has a length of 14 residues. Solely the CDR3 DNA is kept, with 42 bases framed from the first base. Reading the germline V gene (reference sequence) gives CDR1 LNHNV and CDR2 YYDKDF. The meaning of the sample's treatment or condition label: roughly ten-day PBMC culture with coronavirus spike peptide pools or control peptides (ViraFEST assay). CD4+ T cells from unexposed donors were collected before the COVID-19 pandemic (2011-2018). The ViraFEST assay was used in the study, in which antigen-specific T cells were expanded with peptide pools and expanded clonotypes were subsequently identified by TCR sequencing. Each well held millions of PBMCs cultured in IMDM containing about 5% human AB serum and approximately 10 IU/ml IL-2, with approximately 9.2 ug/ml peptide pools added. Half of the culture medium was replaced with fresh IL-2-containing medium on days 3 and 7. After 10 to 11 days of culture, CD4+ T cells were isolated by negative selection with the EasySep CD4+ T cell isolation kit. As cell number allowed, CD4+ T cells from unexposed donors were tested for reactivity to SARS-CoV-2 S and N and to four common cold coronavirus spike pools. Ficoll-Paque Plus gradient centrifugation was used to isolate PBMCs from whole blood, and the isolated PBMCs were then either used fresh or cryopreserved at -140C. Each culture condition was generally run in triplicate wells. The leukapheresis product for the unexposed donors was obtained through commercial purchase.

This clonotype was detected a few times. Its cognate antigen has yet to be identified. No much larger clonotype is one base removed from it; base qualities were not supplied. The library was built by means of PCR. At the Johns Hopkins FTIC core, DNA from the cultured CD4+ T cells underwent TCR sequencing with the Oncomine TCR Beta short-read assay. Genomic DNA was extracted from the cultured CD4+ T cells with the QIAamp micro DNA kit. Oncomine TCR Beta libraries made from cultured CD4+ T cells were pooled using unique dual indexes and sequenced on an Illumina iSeq 100. Per the authors' processing: Non-productive sequences were filtered out, and CDR3s that did not start with C, did not end with F or W, or were shorter than 7 amino acids were discarded. The MANAFEST web application identified antigen-specific clonotypes by comparing peptide-stimulated wells against reference wells and other culture wells. To be called positive, a clone needed an FDR below 0.05, an odds ratio above 5, and a productive frequency above 0.1% in at least two of three replicate wells. A clonotype was classed as cross-reactive if the clonotype showed significant expansion both in SARS-CoV-2 spike wells and in at least one common cold coronavirus spike condition. Using R version 3.6.1, CDR3 homology was evaluated through Levenshtein distances (stringdist) along with unrooted phylogenetic trees (ape). TCRdb reprocessing: public reads trimmed at Q25 with fastp, clones called with MiXCR, in-frame beta chains kept. Every entry covers one CDR3 protein and lists the most common genes and DNA from its rows. These V and J calls originate from TCRdb's pipeline instead of the authors' own analysis. This sample holds about 4,600 distinct CDR3 sequences; 50% to 75% were observed only once. Less than 50% of the sample lies in the top ten.

The specimen was CD4+ T cells from blood, cultured in vitro. The receptor comes from a human donor in good health. The V and J segments used are TRBV15 and TRBJ1-5, with 9 junctional bases fitting TRBD1. CDR3 loop: CATSGTGSRQPQHF. The nucleotide sequence reads TGTGCCACCAGCGGGACAGGGTCCCGTCAGCCCCAGCATTTT.